This T cell receptor beta chain originates from a study of shared clonotypes between healthy human individuals. Points from the study as a whole: Non-shared clonotypes displayed generation probabilities falling below those of clonotypes present in all four donors.

How the authors handled the data: ImmunoSEQ yielded junction-only sequences lacking quality scores, so filtering differed. Only in-frame clones appear in the TCRdb table, and some are missing; sequencing was by immunoSEQ multiplex PCR. V, J and clone size are taken as reported in that table, and D and trimming were inferred from the DNA itself. The sample has more than 2 million clones, approximately 95% seen once. V lost 8 bases and J lost 0, with 16 bases in between. This CDR3 comprises 15 residues. Germline V gives CDR1 ENHRY, CDR2 SYGVKD. To note about this clone: Its antigen is unidentified.

This TCR derives from a man aged 18-30 years in good health. The chain employs TRBV10-3 and TRBJ1-1; the D gene is possibly TRBD1 (5 bases). Sequenced: naive CD4+ T cells sorted from blood. Subset specified: CD45RA+ positively selected. The CDR3 bases are TGTGCCATCGTGGAGGCAGGGTTTATGAACACTGAAGCTTTCTTT. Its protein product is CAIVEAGFMNTEAFF.